The 27 T cell receptor beta chains below come from one sample, sequenced in a study of blood T cells in healthy people across ages. It was with a sample-barcoded 5' primer and a J-beta primer mix that a second PCR of roughly 7 to 12 cycles was run. TCRdb re-called the 5' RACE reads with MiXCR, one entry per CDR3 protein. Among fewer than 800,000 distinct CDR3 sequences listed, about half were seen once. Specimen: blood. The receptors were sampled from an older woman in good health.

The chain couples TRBV4-3 to TRBJ2-1, with 14 nucleotides matching TRBD2. The V gene end was trimmed by 4 bases and the J gene end by 7 bases; junction bases not matched to a gene: 9. Per germline, CDR1 LGHNA and CDR2 YSLEER. This CDR3 spans 17 amino acids. DNA for the CDR3: TGCGCCAGCAGCCCTAGCCGGACTAGCGGGAGGTCAAATGAGCAGTTCTTC. Its protein is CASSPSRTSGRSNEQFF.

This clonotype was counted only a few times. The V and J genes are TRBV5-1 and TRBJ1-4; D gene unclear. The CDR3 has 17 amino acids. Trimming pared 4 bases from V and 5 bases from J, leaving 21 bases between. Germline lookup yields CDR1 SGHRS and CDR2 YFSETQ. Written as DNA, the CDR3 is TGCGCCAGCAGCCTCATCGGGCCGAGGGCGCCGAATGAAAAACTGTTTTTT. Translated, it gives CASSLIGPRAPNEKLFF.

This chain connects TRBV6-6 to TRBJ2-3; D not certain. Deletions cut 0 bases from V and 6 bases from J, with 7 bases between. In germline, CDR1 is MNHNY, CDR2 SVGAGI (reference sequence). This CDR3 contains 13 residues. CDR3 coding DNA: TGTGCCAGCAGTTACTCGTCGAAGGATACGCAGTATTTT. Encoded protein: CASSYSSKDTQYF.

The J gene is TRBJ2-5, the V gene TRBV12-3 or TRBV12-4, with a weak D call TRBD1 (5 bases). The CDR3 extends over 14 amino acids. With 7 bases removed from V and 11 bases from J, the gap between germline ends came to 23 bases. The CDR3 protein is CASTVGAGRLQQYF. In nucleotides, the CDR3 is TGTGCCAGCACCGTAGGGGCAGGACGTCTACAGCAGTACTTC.

The chain couples TRBV24-1 to TRBJ2-1, with 7 nucleotides matching TRBD2. The CDR3 loop spans 16 amino acids. CDR1 is KGHDR, CDR2 SFDVKD, per germline. V dropped 5 bases and J dropped 7; count of bases not matched to a gene: 13. Here the CDR3 DNA reads TGTGCCACCAGTGGCTCGGCCGGGGGAGGGTCTAATGAGCAGTTCTTC. Its translation: CATSGSAGGGSNEQFF.

J is TRBJ2-7 and V is TRBV7-2; a weak D match, TRBD2 (7 bases). Germline CDR1 reads SGHTA; CDR2 reads FQGNSA. With 4 bases removed from V and 7 bases from J, the gap between germline ends came to 17 bases. CDR3 length: 14 residues. DNA for the CDR3: TGTGCCAGCAGCTCCAGGGAGGGGGTGGGTGAGCAGTACTTC. Protein: CASSSREGVGEQYF.

The J gene is TRBJ2-7, the V gene TRBV6-5; TRBD2 aligns across 7 bases. Near its end, the DNA agrees better with TRBJ2-4, so the J call may be wrong. Looked up from germline, CDR1 is MNHEY and CDR2 is SVGAGI. The CDR3 extends over 14 amino acids. The CDR3 DNA follows: TGTGCCAGCAGCCGCGGGAGCCCCTGGAACATTCAGTACTTC. Translation: CASSRGSPWNIQYF.

The rearrangement uses TRBV6-1 and TRBJ1-2; TRBD1 matches at 9 bases. V lost 8 bases, J lost 6 bases, and 7 bases stayed unmatched. The CDR3 has 13 amino acids. Looked up from germline, CDR1 is MNHNS and CDR2 is SASEGT. CDR3 DNA: TGTGCCAGCTGGAGACAGGGGGGAGATGGCTACACCTTC. Its protein product is CASWRQGGDGYTF.

The gene calls are TRBV9 and TRBJ2-4; TRBD1 aligns across 9 bases. The DNA end is more similar to TRBJ2-5, so the J call may be wrong. The CDR3 is made up of 15 amino acids. The germline V gene encodes CDR1 SGDLS and CDR2 YYNGEE. Written as DNA, the CDR3 is TGTGCCAGCAGCGACGACGGGACAGGGAAAGAGACCCAGTACTTC. Its protein product is CASSDDGTGKETQYF.

This clonotype was recorded at least ten times. The V and J genes are TRBV6-2 or TRBV6-3 and TRBJ2-3; possibly TRBD2 for D (5 bases). The CDR3 has 14 amino acids. The V end lost 6 bases, the J end lost 2 bases, and 12 bases lay between the germline ends. CDR1 is MNHEY, CDR2 SVGEGT, per germline. The CDR3 nucleotides read TGTGCCAGCAGCCCTAGCCTAAACACAGATACGCAGTATTTT. It codes for CASSPSLNTDTQYF.

The table lists this clonotype with a few counts. This chain connects TRBV20-1 to TRBJ2-3, with D possibly being TRBD1 (5 bases). Germline loops: CDR1 DFQATT, CDR2 SNEGSKA (reference sequence). This CDR3 has 12 amino acids. The CDR3 loop is CGLDTTTDTQYF. CDR3 DNA: TGCGGATTGGACACCACCACAGATACGCAGTATTTT.

The CDR3 sequence: CASSYNLRGVRGDMTDTQYF. The CDR3 bases are TGTGCCAGCAGCTACAACCTGCGTGGGGTGCGTGGGGACATGACAGATACGCAGTATTTT. The chain joins TRBV6-5 to TRBJ2-3, with a possible D match to TRBD1 (6 bases). V lost 6 bases and J lost 3, with 31 bases in between. Germline lookup yields CDR1 MNHEY and CDR2 SVGAGI. CDR3 length equals 20 residues.

Note on this clonotype: A read error may account for a junction end that differs from germline. V and J are TRBV20-1 and TRBJ1-4, with a weak D call TRBD1 (6 bases). Germline V gives CDR1 DFQATT, CDR2 SNEGSKA (reference sequence). The CDR3 contains 16 residues. CDR3 bases: TGCAGTGCTAGGTCCCGACAGGACGCAACTAATGAAAAACCGTTTTTT. Translating it yields CSARSRQDATNEKPFF.

This clonotype was seen only a few times. The DNA of the CDR3 is TGTGCCAGCAGCCCCACGGAAGGGAGGGTCCCCTACGAGCAGTACTTC. Translation gives CASSPTEGRVPYEQYF. The rearrangement uses TRBV7-8 and TRBJ2-7, with 7 bases that match TRBD2. The V gene end was trimmed by 5 bases and the J gene end by 2 bases; junction bases not matched to a gene: 12. The CDR3 extends over 16 amino acids. Germline-derived CDR1 and CDR2 are SGHVS and FQNEAQ. The full variable domain, in which reference TRBV7-8 and TRBJ2-7 provide the parts outside the CDR3, is GAGVSQSPRYKVAKRGQDVALRCDPISGHVSLFWYQQALGQGPEFLTYFQNEAQLDKSGLPSDRFFAERPEGSVSTLKIQRTQQEDSAVYLCASSPTEGRVPYEQYFGPGTRLTVT.

This clonotype was seen only a few times. This chain uses TRBV7-2 with TRBJ2-3, with 8 bases that match TRBD2. V shed 4 bases and J 6 bases; nucleotides not matched to a gene: 6. From germline, CDR1 is SGHTA and CDR2 FQGNSA. CDR3 length equals 14 residues. This CDR3 is CASSWRAGGDTQYF. CDR3 sequence (DNA): TGTGCCAGCAGCTGGAGGGCGGGGGGCGATACGCAGTATTTT. Using reference TRBV7-2 and TRBJ2-3 for the parts outside the CDR3, the full variable domain is GAGVSQSPSNKVTEKGKDVELRCDPISGHTALYWYRQSLGQGLEFLIYFQGNSAPDKSGLPSDRFSAERTGGSVSTLTIQRTQQEDSAVYLCASSWRAGGDTQYFGPGTRLTVL.

A note on this clonotype: The junction departs from the called germline gene at one end, perhaps through a read error. V and J are TRBV6-2 or TRBV6-3 and TRBJ2-7, with 9 bases that match TRBD1. This CDR3 contains 19 residues. Germline CDR1 and CDR2: MNHEY and SVGEGT. Written as DNA, the CDR3 is TGTGCCGGCAGTTATCCGCTCAGAACTTCCGGGACAGGGATCTACGAGCAGTACTTC. It yields the protein CAGSYPLRTSGTGIYEQYF.

As for this clonotype: A read error is possible here, since a much larger clone lies one base away. Here the CDR3 reads CASSASGKQPQHF. CDR3 bases: TGTGCCAGCAGTGCATCAGGGAAGCAGCCCCAGCATTTT. The J gene is TRBJ1-5, the V gene TRBV6-2 or TRBV6-3, with a weak D call TRBD1 (5 bases). Trimming took 5 bases from V and 7 from J, leaving 12 bases between them. The CDR3 consists of 13 residues. In germline, CDR1 is MNHEY, CDR2 SVGEGT.

J is TRBJ1-2 and V is TRBV3-1; no clear D. Germline CDR1 is LGHDT and CDR2 is YNNKEL (reference sequence). The CDR3 sequence is 13 residues long. Trimming removed 0 bases from V and 2 bases from J, with 4 bases in between. The DNA for the CDR3 is TGTGCCAGCAGCCAAGACGACAACTATGGCTACACCTTC. This codes for CASSQDDNYGYTF.

V gene TRBV27 combines with J gene TRBJ1-5, with TRBD1 identical over 7 bases. CDR1 and CDR2 from the germline V gene are MNHEY and SMNVEV (reference sequence). CDR3 length equals 15 residues. J was trimmed by 1 base and V by 0 bases; bases with no gene match: 0. The CDR3 is CASSLSGQSNQPQHF. The CDR3, as DNA: TGTGCCAGCAGTTTATCGGGACAGAGCAATCAGCCCCAGCATTTT.

Concerning this clonotype itself: A junction boundary mismatches the germline segment, possibly from a read error. DNA of the CDR3: TGCGCCAGCAGCCAAGATCCGGGACAGGGGTCCACAGATACGCGGTATTTT. Its protein product is CASSQDPGQGSTDTRYF. The rearrangement links TRBV4-3 to TRBJ2-3; 10 bases agree with TRBD1. Looked up from germline, CDR1 is LGHNA and CDR2 is YSLEER. The CDR3 consists of 17 residues.

The rearrangement joins TRBV28 to TRBJ2-3; 7 bases are a match to TRBD2. The CDR3 has 16 residues. In germline, CDR1 is MDHEN, CDR2 SYDVKM. V lost 1 base and J lost 3; bases outside the gene matches: 7. CDR3 nucleotide sequence: TGTGCCAGCAGTTTATATAGCGGACTAGGGACAGATACGCAGTATTTT. Amino acid sequence: CASSLYSGLGTDTQYF.

V usage is TRBV9 and J usage is TRBJ1-1, with a tentative D call TRBD1 (5 bases). Per germline, CDR1 SGDLS and CDR2 YYNGEE. Trimming stripped 5 bases from V and 5 bases from J, with 16 bases between. The CDR3 is 14 amino acids. CDR3 in DNA: TGTGCCAGCAGTGCAAGGGACCCTGGTACTGAAGCTTTCTTT. Its protein product is CASSARDPGTEAFF. The complete variable domain, with remaining parts taken from reference TRBV9 and TRBJ1-1, reads DSGVTQTPKHLITATGQRVTLRCSPRSGDLSVYWYQQSLDQGLQFLIQYYNGEERAKGNILERFSAQQFPDLHSELNLSSLELGDSALYFCASSARDPGTEAFFGQGTRLTVV.

The gene calls are TRBV7-2 and TRBJ2-5, with D perhaps matching TRBD1 (6 bases). V lost 5 bases and J lost 5, with 21 bases in between. Germline CDR1 SGHTA, CDR2 FQGNSA. The CDR3 runs to 16 residues. The CDR3 DNA is TGTGCCAGCAGCCCATTAGGGGGAGCGGCGGGCGAGACCCAGTACTTC. Amino acid sequence: CASSPLGGAAGETQYF.

The V call is TRBV7-2, the J call TRBJ2-1; possible D gene TRBD1, 5 bases. Trimming removed 3 bases from V and 3 bases from J, with 12 bases in between. Germline CDR1 reads SGHTA; CDR2 reads FQGNSA. The CDR3 length is 15 residues. CDR3 coding DNA: TGTGCCAGCAGCTTCAGGGTGACTTTCTACAATGAGCAGTTCTTC. It codes for CASSFRVTFYNEQFF. The whole variable domain, filled in from reference TRBV7-2 and TRBJ2-1, reads GAGVSQSPSNKVTEKGKDVELRCDPISGHTALYWYRQSLGQGLEFLIYFQGNSAPDKSGLPSDRFSAERTGGSVSTLTIQRTQQEDSAVYLCASSFRVTFYNEQFFGPGTRLTVL.

The rearrangement links TRBV5-5 to TRBJ2-1; 9 nucleotides match TRBD2. CDR3 length: 15 residues. The trim removed 3 bases at V and 7 bases at J, leaving 8 bases unmatched. In germline, CDR1 is SGHKS, CDR2 YYEKEE (reference sequence). CDR3 coding DNA: TGTGCCAGCAGCTCGTATAGCGGGAGAGAGAATGAGCAGTTCTTC. Its translation: CASSSYSGRENEQFF.

The chain is built from TRBV20-1 and TRBJ2-1, with 10 bases identical to TRBD1. The V and J ends lost 4 bases and 6 bases, in that order; junction bases with no gene match: 3. The CDR3 consists of 13 residues. CDR1 DFQATT and CDR2 SNEGSKA come from the germline V gene (reference sequence). The CDR3 sequence: CSAKGTGVNEQFF. DNA for the CDR3: TGCAGTGCTAAGGGGACAGGGGTCAATGAGCAGTTCTTC.

On this clonotype itself: The junction shows a germline mismatch at one end, possibly a read error. The CDR3 here is CASSRYTSGQETQFF. CDR3 bases: TGTGCTAGCAGCCGTTATACTAGCGGACAAGAGACCCAGTTCTTC. The chain recombines TRBV7-2 with TRBJ2-5; TRBD2 matches 8 bases. The J call may be incorrect, as the DNA end agrees better with TRBJ2-1. Germline CDR1 and CDR2: SGHTA and FQGNSA. The CDR3 length is 15 residues.